This T cell receptor beta chain was profiled in a study of cytomegalovirus exposure and HLA in healthy donors. Points from the study as a whole: Across HLA loci, a later analysis found differing TCR association rates, with DRB1 most and HLA-C fewest. Immune exposure was documented only through CMV serostatus.

A note on this clone: Its specificity is not known.

PCR involved 60 Vbeta and 13 Jbeta primers. The method was immunoSEQ multiplex PCR; TCRdb's version includes in-frame clones alone and lacks a portion of them. Its table records under 130,000 clones. Trimming shortened V by 5 bases and J by 4 bases, and 12 bases separated the two germline ends. Per germline, CDR1 SGHVS and CDR2 FNYEAQ. This CDR3 is 14 amino acids long. This TCR was recovered from a man between 35 and 55 years old in good health and CMV-seronegative. The sample consisted of PBMCs. The chain is built from TRBV7-6 and TRBJ1-5, with D perhaps matching TRBD1 (6 bases). CDR3: CASSQGGGNQPQHF. In DNA form, the CDR3 reads TGTGCCAGCAGCCAAGGGGGTGGGAATCAGCCCCAGCATTTT. The full variable domain, its missing parts supplied by reference TRBV7-6 and TRBJ1-5, is GAGVSQSPRYKVTKRGQDVALRCDPISGHVSLYWYRQALGQGPEFLTYFNYEAQQDKSGLPNDRFSAERPEGSISTLTIQRTEQRDSAMYRCASSQGGGNQPQHFGDGTRLSIL.